The clone carrying this T cell receptor beta chain was seen only once. The target antigen is unknown. These data come from a study of cytomegalovirus exposure and HLA in healthy donors. Study-wide findings and caveats: Most likely, a cluster of highly shared sequence variants arose as a sequencing artifact.

The CDR3 is made up of 16 amino acids. With 6 bases removed from V and 7 bases from J, the gap between germline ends came to 21 bases. Germline CDR1 reads LGHNT; CDR2 reads FRNRAP. 60 Vbeta and 13 Jbeta primers were used in PCR. TCRdb's copy holds only in-frame clones and misses some; the assay was immunoSEQ multiplex PCR. Found here are more than 85,000 clones, roughly four fifths of them singletons; the top ten hold 1.3%. The sequenced sample was PBMCs. The receptor comes from a woman younger than 45 in good health and CMV-seronegative. The gene calls are TRBV12-5 and TRBJ1-4; D call uncertain. This chain's CDR3 is CASGPLIGWPGEKLFF. The DNA for the CDR3 is TGTGCTAGTGGCCCCCTTATTGGCTGGCCGGGTGAAAAACTGTTTTTT.